This T cell receptor (beta chain) was captured in a study of T cell clonotyping in hematopoietic cell transplantation. Study-wide points: Without cell sorting, CD4 versus CD8 contributions remain unresolved. Recipient TCR diversity dropped after transplant; expanded clonotypes rose from day 30 to 180.

Turning to this clone: Its matching antigen is unknown.

Here immunoSEQ multiplex PCR was the method, and the copy in TCRdb shows in-frame clones only, minus some. The sample comprises about 13,000 clones, 92% of which are singletons, and 7.8% rests with the top ten. This CDR3 has 11 amino acids. Germline lookup yields CDR1 MDHEN and CDR2 SYDVKM. V was cut by 4 bases and J by 7 bases, with 8 bases left in between. Sequencing used PBMCs, obtained 100 days after allogeneic stem cell transplant. The chain uses TRBV28 and TRBJ2-7; D unclear. The TCR comes from a female patient aged 50 to 65 who had an allogeneic stem cell transplant from an unrelated donor, so the T cells may come from the graft donor. Some clones in this sample may be carry-over from other donors' samples. DNA of the CDR3: TGTGCCAGCAGTTCGGGTGGGGAGCAGTACTTC. Its translation: CASSSGGEQYF. Based on the CDR3 plus reference TRBV28 and TRBJ2-7, the full variable domain is DVKVTQSSRYLVKRTGEKVFLECVQDMDHENMFWYRQDPGLGLRLIYFSYDVKMKEKGDIPEGYSVSREKKERFSLILESASTNQTSMYLCASSSGGEQYFGPGTRLTVT.